These 19 T cell receptor beta chains were sequenced from one sample in a study of blood T cell repertoires in COVID-19. The protocol was immunoSEQ multiplex PCR, while the TCRdb copy is restricted to in-frame clones and leaves out a portion. Of roughly 440,000 clones in the sample, approximately 89% were seen once. Sequencing used peripheral blood. These receptors all come from a woman aged 45-59 years with COVID-19, enrolled during active disease.

The chain is built from TRBV12-5 and TRBJ1-4; 8 bases match TRBD1. This CDR3 spans 18 amino acids. The V gene's germline CDR1 is LGHNT and CDR2 FRNRAP. V lost 4 bases, J lost 3 bases, and 13 bases stayed unmatched. CDR3 DNA sequence: TGTGCTAGTGGTTCCCCATGGACAGGGTCCTCATCTAATGAAAAACTGTTTTTT. Protein sequence: CASGSPWTGSSSNEKLFF. Full variable domain (rest looked up from reference TRBV12-5 and TRBJ1-4): DARVTQTPRHKVTEMGQEVTMRCQPILGHNTVFWYRQTMMQGLELLAYFRNRAPLDDSGMPKDRFSAEMPDATLATLKIQPSEPRDSAVYFCASGSPWTGSSSNEKLFFGSGTQLSVL.

V is TRBV14 and J is TRBJ1-1; tentative D call: TRBD1 (5 bases). Trimming shortened V by 1 base and J by 9 bases, and 12 bases separated the two germline ends. Germline-derived CDR1 and CDR2 are SGHDN and FVKESK. There are 13 residues in the CDR3. The CDR3 coding sequence is TGTGCCAGCAGCCAAGCTAGGGGTGGTAAAGCTTTCTTT. This gives the protein CASSQARGGKAFF.

V gene TRBV12-3 or TRBV12-4 combines with J gene TRBJ2-1; TRBD1 matches 7 bases. Unmatched junction bases numbered 1, after V lost 7 bases and J lost 4 bases. This CDR3 is 12 amino acids long. CDR3 nucleotide sequence: TGTGCCAGCACGACAGGGTACAATGAGCAGTTCTTC. It is translated as CASTTGYNEQFF.

The gene calls are TRBV28 and TRBJ2-1; 9 nucleotides line up with TRBD1. Germline V gives CDR1 MDHEN, CDR2 SYDVKM. With V trimmed by 7 bases and J by 8 bases, 24 bases remained unmatched. This CDR3 spans 19 amino acids. The CDR3: CASTGPDPDRDRVRHEQFF. CDR3 bases: TGTGCCAGCACAGGGCCAGATCCGGACCGGGACAGGGTTCGCCATGAGCAGTTCTTC.

In the case of this clone: Other DNA sequences of this sample code for an identical CDR3. The chain is built from TRBV5-1 and TRBJ1-3; D unresolved. Germline loops: CDR1 SGHRS, CDR2 YFSETQ. V lost 3 bases to trimming and J lost 0 bases, with 7 bases between them. The CDR3 spans 14 residues. Here the CDR3 DNA reads TGCGCCAGCAGCTCCTCCGGCTCTGGAAACACCATATATTTT. Translated, it gives CASSSSGSGNTIYF.

The V call is TRBV9, the J call TRBJ2-2; D possibly corresponds to TRBD2 (5 bases). Germline V gives CDR1 SGDLS, CDR2 YYNGEE. Trimming stripped 4 bases from V and 1 base from J, with 14 bases between. CDR3 size: 16 residues. The CDR3 is CASSPSRTGNTGELFF. CDR3 coding DNA: TGTGCCAGCAGCCCCAGTCGGACTGGGAACACCGGGGAGCTGTTTTTT.

The gene calls are TRBV5-5 and TRBJ1-6; TRBD1 matches at 7 bases. V shed 2 bases and J 5 bases; nucleotides not matched to a gene: 4. This CDR3 region has 15 residues. Germline CDR1 reads SGHKS; CDR2 reads YYEKEE (reference sequence). DNA for the CDR3: TGTGCCAGCAGCTTCTCGGGACAGAATAATTCACCCCTCCACTTT. It translates to CASSFSGQNNSPLHF.

V usage is TRBV3-1 (or the pseudogene TRBV3-2) and J usage is TRBJ2-4; weak D call: TRBD2 (6 bases). The CDR3 extends over 15 amino acids. Germline V gene lookup returns CDR1 LGHDT and CDR2 YNNKEL (reference sequence). The V and J ends lost 6 bases and 0 bases respectively, with 12 bases between them. CDR3 residues: CASSPPGGAKNIQYF. DNA of the CDR3: TGTGCCAGCAGTCCCCCCGGGGGAGCCAAAAACATTCAGTACTTC.

The chain employs TRBV11-2 and TRBJ2-1; D is unresolved. Trimming pared 0 bases from V and 4 bases from J, leaving 4 bases between. The CDR3 has 13 residues. From germline, CDR1 is SGHAT and CDR2 FQNNGV. CDR3 sequence (DNA): TGTGCCAGCAGCTTAGAACAGTACAATGAGCAGTTCTTC. As protein: CASSLEQYNEQFF.

A few counts support this clone. The chain has TRBV6-5 and TRBJ2-2, with 7 bases fitting TRBD2. The V and J ends lost 5 bases and 5 bases, in that order; junction bases with no gene match: 8. Per germline, CDR1 MNHEY and CDR2 SVGAGI. This CDR3 is 15 amino acids long. CDR3 protein: CASSPQRDRTGELFF. The CDR3 DNA reads TGTGCCAGCAGTCCTCAGCGGGATCGGACCGGGGAGCTGTTTTTT.

Comment on this clone: At the DNA level, this CDR3 is encoded by other sequences in the same sample as well. The chain is built from TRBV15 and TRBJ2-7; unclear D gene. The V gene's germline CDR1 is LNHNV and CDR2 YYDKDF (reference sequence). Trimming pared 0 bases from V and 3 bases from J, leaving 6 bases between. This CDR3 comprises 13 residues. This CDR3 is CATSRDRSYEQYF. DNA for the CDR3: TGTGCCACCAGCAGAGATCGGAGCTACGAGCAGTACTTC.

The CDR3 sequence is CATSDSRVNQPQHF. In DNA, the CDR3 is TGTGCCACCAGTGATTCCAGGGTCAATCAGCCCCAGCATTTT. The chain combines TRBV24-1 with TRBJ1-5, with D perhaps matching TRBD1 (5 bases). Trimming stripped 2 bases from V and 3 bases from J, with 7 bases between. CDR1 and CDR2 (germline): KGHDR, SFDVKD. The CDR3 is 14 amino acids.

The chain combines TRBV5-1 with TRBJ2-1; no clear D gene. This CDR3 has 13 amino acids. Germline V gene data show CDR1 as SGHRS and CDR2 as YFSETQ. V gave up 3 bases and J gave up 6 bases, with 10 bases separating them. As DNA, the CDR3 is TGCGCCAGCAGCTATACCCCCAGCAATGAGCAGTTCTTC. Translated, it gives CASSYTPSNEQFF.

The V gene is TRBV19, the J gene TRBJ1-5; 11 bases align to TRBD1. CDR3 length: 15 residues. With 8 bases clipped from V and 6 bases from J, the junction kept 9 bases outside the gene matches. Germline values: CDR1 LNHDA, CDR2 SQIVND (reference sequence). In DNA form, the CDR3 reads TGTGCCAGTCGGACAGGGGGCTTGAGGAGTCAGCCCCAGCATTTT. Amino acids: CASRTGGLRSQPQHF. Full variable domain (outside the CDR3, taken from reference TRBV19 and TRBJ1-5): DGGITQSPKYLFRKEGQNVTLSCEQNLNHDAMYWYRQDPGQGLRLIYYSQIVNDFQKGDIAEGYSVSREKKESFPLTVTSAQKNPTAFYLCASRTGGLRSQPQHFGDGTRLSIL.

This clone has only one observation. The chain combines TRBV5-4 with TRBJ2-7; D not resolved. Trimming took off 2 bases at V and 3 bases at J, with 9 bases between the two ends. The CDR3 is 13 amino acids. Germline V gene sequence: CDR1 SGHNT, CDR2 YYREEE (reference sequence). Written as DNA, the CDR3 is TGTGCCAGCAGCTTTCGCAGCGACTACGAGCAGTACTTC. Its translation: CASSFRSDYEQYF.

V is TRBV7-6 and J is TRBJ2-1; D perhaps matches TRBD2 (6 bases). V was clipped by 6 bases and J by 0 bases, with 18 bases between them. Germline CDR1 and CDR2: SGHVS and FNYEAQ. This CDR3 has 17 residues. The chain's CDR3 is CASSLTLAVNSYNEQFF. Written as DNA, the CDR3 is TGTGCCAGCAGTCTGACCTTAGCGGTGAACTCCTACAATGAGCAGTTCTTC. Supplemented by reference TRBV7-6 and TRBJ2-1, the full variable domain reads GAGVSQSPRYKVTKRGQDVALRCDPISGHVSLYWYRQALGQGPEFLTYFNYEAQQDKSGLPNDRFSAERPEGSISTLTIQRTEQRDSAMYRCASSLTLAVNSYNEQFFGPGTRLTVL.

With respect to this clone: Other DNA sequences from this sample encode an identical CDR3 as well. This chain uses TRBV27 with TRBJ2-2; 11 bases are shared with TRBD1. The CDR3 has 15 amino acids. Germline V gene sequence: CDR1 MNHEY, CDR2 SMNVEV (reference sequence). V trimming: 3 bases; J trimming: 4 bases; junction bases outside the gene matches: 1. CDR3 DNA sequence: TGTGCCAGCAGTTTTGGGACAGGGGGCACCGGGGAGCTGTTTTTT. Protein: CASSFGTGGTGELFF.

CDR3: CASSPGQGGPGAEAFF. The CDR3 bases are TGTGCCAGCTCACCCGGACAGGGGGGACCAGGCGCTGAAGCTTTCTTT. V is TRBV18 and J is TRBJ1-1; 10 nucleotides match TRBD1. The V gene's germline CDR1 is KGHSH and CDR2 LQKENI. The CDR3 has 16 residues. The V and J ends lost 3 bases and 6 bases, in that order; junction bases with no gene match: 10.

The chain joins TRBV28 to TRBJ2-7; 7 bases are shared with TRBD1. Losses at the gene ends were 5 bases for V and 3 bases for J; bases not matched to a gene: 10. CDR3 length: 15 amino acids. The germline gives CDR1 MDHEN, CDR2 SYDVKM. CDR3 in DNA: TGTGCCAGCAGTCCTGGGACAGACCAGAGCTACGAGCAGTACTTC. As protein: CASSPGTDQSYEQYF.